The next 32 T cell receptor beta chains were all read from a single sample in a study of shared clonotypes between healthy human individuals. Data came from immunoSEQ multiplex PCR; TCRdb stores just in-frame clones and leaves some out. The sample has approximately 2.4 million clones, roughly 95% seen once; the top ten hold 0.1% to 0.15%. The specimen was naive CD4+ T cells sorted from blood. Subset of the sample: CD45RA+ positively selected. These receptors all come from a man aged 18 to 29 in good health.

The rearrangement joins TRBV5-1 to TRBJ1-1, with D maybe TRBD1 (5 bases). In germline, CDR1 is SGHRS, CDR2 YFSETQ. This CDR3 is built from 14 residues. Trimming pared 5 bases from V and 5 bases from J, leaving 16 bases between. Written as DNA, the CDR3 is TGCGCCAGCAGTTTGAATGGAGGGGATACTGAAGCTTTCTTT. Translation gives CASSLNGGDTEAFF.

Comment on this clone: Other DNA sequences in the same sample also yield this CDR3. V and J are TRBV7-2 and TRBJ2-7; TRBD2 aligns across 10 bases. Per germline, CDR1 SGHTA and CDR2 FQGNSA. The ends lost 4 bases at V and 0 bases at J; junction bases unmatched: 3. The CDR3 covers 15 residues. CDR3 DNA: TGTGCCAGCAGCTCACTAGCGGGGTCCTCCTACGAGCAGTACTTC. It codes for CASSSLAGSSYEQYF.

The rearrangement links TRBV12-5 to TRBJ2-1; 8 bases align to TRBD2. CDR3 size: 16 residues. Germline trimming cut 4 bases from V and 7 bases from J; bases unmatched to any gene: 12. Germline V gene sequence: CDR1 LGHNT, CDR2 FRNRAP. The CDR3 region is CASGSPKAGVGNEQFF. CDR3 bases: TGTGCTAGTGGTTCCCCAAAAGCGGGAGTAGGAAATGAGCAGTTCTTC.

The chain combines TRBV5-1 with TRBJ2-2; TRBD1 or TRBD2 may be the D gene (5 bases each). The V gene's germline CDR1 is SGHRS and CDR2 YFSETQ. With 5 bases removed from V and 6 bases from J, the gap between germline ends came to 23 bases. CDR3 length equals 17 residues. CDR3: CASSKIGPGRESGELFF. The DNA of the CDR3 is TGCGCCAGCAGTAAAATAGGGCCGGGCAGGGAGTCCGGGGAGCTGTTTTTT. Together with reference TRBV5-1 and TRBJ2-2, the CDR3 gives the full variable domain: KAGVTQTPRYLIKTRGQQVTLSCSPISGHRSVSWYQQTPGQGLQFLFEYFSETQRNKGNFPGRFSGRQFSNSRSEMNVSTLELGDSALYLCASSKIGPGRESGELFFGEGSRLTVL.

The V call is TRBV6-5, the J call TRBJ2-7; 10 bases are a match to TRBD1. V lost 4 bases, J lost 4 bases, and 7 bases stayed unmatched. The CDR3 runs to 15 residues. CDR1 MNHEY and CDR2 SVGAGI come from the germline V gene. The CDR3, as DNA: TGTGCCAGCAGTTTTTGGGACAGGGGATCTTACGAGCAGTACTTC. Protein product: CASSFWDRGSYEQYF.

This clone is a singleton in its sample. The chain couples TRBV5-1 to TRBJ1-6; D is uncertain. V gave up 4 bases and J gave up 1 base, with 12 bases separating them. The CDR3 covers 16 residues. The germline gives CDR1 SGHRS, CDR2 YFSETQ. Here the CDR3 DNA reads TGCGCCAGCAGCAGAGCCCCGGGGTCCTATAATTCACCCCTCCACTTT. Translated: CASSRAPGSYNSPLHF.

The V call is TRBV28, the J call TRBJ2-3; D may be TRBD2 (6 bases). CDR3 length equals 15 residues. The germline V gene has CDR1 MDHEN and CDR2 SYDVKM. V lost 7 bases and J lost 0, with 14 bases in between. The CDR3 loop is CASTAPLASTDTQYF. CDR3 coding DNA: TGTGCCAGCACCGCCCCGCTAGCGAGCACAGATACGCAGTATTTT.

The chain has TRBV27 and TRBJ1-4; the D gene is possibly TRBD1 (6 bases). The CDR3 spans 14 residues. Germline V CDR1 and CDR2: MNHEY, SMNVEV (reference sequence). The germline V and J ends were trimmed by 6 bases and 7 bases, with 15 bases remaining between them. This CDR3 is CASRGDGGVEKLFF. CDR3 coding DNA: TGTGCCAGCAGAGGGGATGGGGGCGTTGAAAAACTGTTTTTT.

Remarks on this clone: This sample includes further DNA sequences coding for the same CDR3. The chain links TRBV29-1 to TRBJ2-5; a possible D gene is TRBD1 (6 bases). This CDR3 is built from 12 residues. Germline V gene sequence: CDR1 SQVTM, CDR2 ANQGSEA. Trimming shortened V by 5 bases and J by 1 base, and 8 bases separated the two germline ends. CDR3 sequence reads: CSVLTGQETQYF. CDR3 in DNA: TGCAGCGTTTTGACAGGCCAAGAGACCCAGTACTTC. Full variable domain (outside the CDR3, taken from reference TRBV29-1 and TRBJ2-5): SAVISQKPSRDICQRGTSLTIQCQVDSQVTMMFWYRQQPGQSLTLIATANQGSEATYESGFVIDKFPISRPNLTFSTLTVSNMSPEDSSIYLCSVLTGQETQYFGPGTRLLVL.

The rearrangement links TRBV27 to TRBJ2-3, with 7 nucleotides matching TRBD1. The V gene end was trimmed by 4 bases and the J gene end by 0 bases; junction bases not matched to a gene: 7. Per germline, CDR1 MNHEY and CDR2 SMNVEV (reference sequence). There are 16 residues in the CDR3. The CDR3 bases are TGTGCCAGCAGTTCGGCGACAGGGAAGAGCACAGATACGCAGTATTTT. As protein: CASSSATGKSTDTQYF.

This clone was seen once. CDR3: CASSRDRGGNTIYF. The CDR3 region has the DNA TGTGCCAGCAGTCGCGACAGGGGAGGAAACACCATATATTTT. V is TRBV9 and J is TRBJ1-3; TRBD1 aligns across 8 bases. Germline CDR1 is SGDLS and CDR2 is YYNGEE. This CDR3 is built from 14 residues. The J segment lost 4 bases and the V segment lost 5 bases, leaving 5 bases of the junction unmatched.

The chain is built from TRBV6-5 and TRBJ1-2; the D gene is possibly TRBD1 (5 bases). The V gene lost 7 bases and the J gene lost 6 bases, with 15 bases spanning the gap. The CDR3 totals 13 residues. Germline lookup yields CDR1 MNHEY and CDR2 SVGAGI. The CDR3: CASTTGARNGYTF. The DNA for the CDR3 is TGTGCCAGCACTACAGGAGCGCGCAATGGCTACACCTTC.

The rearrangement uses TRBV5-4 and TRBJ2-3, with D maybe TRBD2 (5 bases). V was cut by 3 bases and J by 3 bases, with 14 bases left in between. This CDR3 comprises 15 residues. From germline, CDR1 is SGHNT and CDR2 YYREEE (reference sequence). CDR3: CASSYEGRETDTQYF. CDR3 in DNA: TGTGCCAGCAGCTACGAGGGCCGAGAAACAGATACGCAGTATTTT.

This chain uses TRBV7-6 with TRBJ2-7, with 7 bases identical to TRBD2. The ends lost 5 bases at V and 5 bases at J; junction bases unmatched: 6. This CDR3 is 13 amino acids long. Germline V CDR1 and CDR2: SGHVS, FNYEAQ. Written as DNA, the CDR3 is TGTGCCAGCAGCGTACTAGCGACGGACGAGCAGTACTTC. The encoded protein is CASSVLATDEQYF.

The gene calls are TRBV6-5 and TRBJ2-7; 9 positions match TRBD2. With 6 bases clipped from V and 5 bases from J, the junction kept 5 bases outside the gene matches. CDR3 length equals 13 residues. Looked up from germline, CDR1 is MNHEY and CDR2 is SVGAGI. For the CDR3, the DNA is TGTGCCAGCAGGCGGGAGGGTTCCCACGAGCAGTACTTC. Its protein is CASRREGSHEQYF.

This sequence joins TRBV30 and TRBJ2-6; D call uncertain. Trimming pared 4 bases from V and 0 bases from J, leaving 10 bases between. The CDR3 sequence is 15 residues long. Per the germline V gene, CDR1 is GTSNPN and CDR2 is SVGIG (reference sequence). CDR3: CAWTASISGANVLTF. The CDR3, as DNA: TGTGCCTGGACAGCCTCAATCTCTGGGGCCAACGTCCTGACTTTC.

The V call is TRBV10-3, the J call TRBJ2-2, with a weak D call TRBD1 (6 bases). The CDR3 runs 14 residues. Germline V gives CDR1 ENHRY, CDR2 SYGVKD. V was cut by 6 bases and J by 6 bases, with 14 bases left in between. The CDR3 DNA reads TGTGCCATCAGACAGGGAACGCTACCCGGGGAGCTGTTTTTT. This codes for CAIRQGTLPGELFF.

This clone was counted a few times. The chain combines TRBV4-1 with TRBJ2-7; 8 bases fit TRBD1. CDR3 length: 14 amino acids. The ends lost 3 bases at V and 3 bases at J; junction bases unmatched: 4. The germline CDR1 and CDR2 sequences are MGHRA and YSYEKL. CDR3 nucleotides: TGCGCCAGCAGCCAGGCGGACAGGGACTACGAGCAGTACTTC. Amino acid sequence: CASSQADRDYEQYF.

This clone occurred once. The gene calls are TRBV4-1 and TRBJ2-4, with a possible D match to TRBD2 (6 bases). V lost 8 bases, J lost 0 bases, and 11 bases lay in between. The CDR3 covers 14 residues. Germline V lookup: CDR1 MGHRA, CDR2 YSYEKL. The CDR3 spells CASAGPLAKNIQYF. Written as DNA, the CDR3 is TGCGCCAGCGCGGGGCCCCTAGCCAAAAACATTCAGTACTTC.

The J gene is TRBJ2-5, the V gene TRBV5-6; D is perhaps TRBD1 or TRBD2 (5 bases each). This CDR3 is built from 14 residues. Deletions cut 1 base from V and 4 bases from J, with 11 bases between. Per germline, CDR1 SGHDT and CDR2 YYEEEE. In nucleotides, the CDR3 is TGTGCCAGCAGCTTGTTAGGGACCGGAGAGACCCAGTACTTC. Its translation: CASSLLGTGETQYF.

The chain combines TRBV19 with TRBJ2-1; D gene uncertain. With 2 bases removed from V and 4 bases from J, the gap between germline ends came to 12 bases. The CDR3 sequence is 15 residues long. The germline CDR1 and CDR2 sequences are LNHDA and SQIVND (reference sequence). CDR3 region: CASSILPSMYNEQFF. The CDR3 nucleotides read TGTGCCAGTAGTATATTACCTAGTATGTACAATGAGCAGTTCTTC.

In this sample, this clone turned up once. The V call is TRBV29-1, the J call TRBJ1-1; no clear D. Deletions cut 0 bases from V and 10 bases from J, with 9 bases between. The germline CDR1 and CDR2 sequences are SQVTM and ANQGSEA. The CDR3 length is 11 residues. CDR3: CSVEETWGAFF. The CDR3 region has the DNA TGCAGCGTTGAAGAAACCTGGGGAGCTTTCTTT.

The chain combines TRBV5-1 with TRBJ2-3; 7 bases are a match to TRBD1. Germline values: CDR1 SGHRS, CDR2 YFSETQ. Trimming removed 3 bases from V and 0 bases from J; junction bases left unmatched: 4. The CDR3 totals 15 residues. CDR3 sequence: CASSWDSPSTDTQYF. Here the CDR3 DNA reads TGCGCCAGCAGCTGGGACAGCCCTAGCACAGATACGCAGTATTTT.

This rearrangement joins TRBV7-2 to TRBJ1-5; no firm D call. The CDR3 spans 12 residues. V was pared by 8 bases and J by 2 bases, with 7 bases between. CDR1 and CDR2 from the germline V gene are SGHTA and FQGNSA. Here the CDR3 DNA reads TGTGCCAGCGGGCGGGGCAATCAGCCCCAGCATTTT. It codes for CASGRGNQPQHF.

V is TRBV6-5 and J is TRBJ2-2; D unclear. This CDR3 has 16 residues. Trimming took off 4 bases at V and 7 bases at J, with 19 bases between the two ends. The germline gives CDR1 MNHEY, CDR2 SVGAGI. Written as DNA, the CDR3 is TGTGCCAGCAGTTTTCAGGAGTCATCGCGTTACGGGGAGCTGTTTTTT. Protein product: CASSFQESSRYGELFF.

The genes are TRBV6-6 and TRBJ2-7; D not certain. Germline CDR1 is MNHNY and CDR2 is SVGAGI (reference sequence). The V gene lost 6 bases and the J gene lost 7 bases, with 13 bases spanning the gap. This CDR3 comprises 12 residues. CDR3 DNA sequence: TGTGCCAGCAGCCCGGTGAGGTGGGAGCAGTACTTC. This gives the protein CASSPVRWEQYF.

V is TRBV10-3 and J is TRBJ2-7; D remains unclear. Deletions cut 3 bases from V and 2 bases from J, with 11 bases between. CDR3 length: 14 residues. Germline loops: CDR1 ENHRY, CDR2 SYGVKD. In DNA form, the CDR3 reads TGTGCCATCAGTGAAAGAGAGACCACCTACGAGCAGTACTTC. This gives the protein CAISERETTYEQYF.

The chain employs TRBV30 and TRBJ2-7; D might be TRBD1 (6 bases). The CDR3 runs to 13 residues. V was shortened by 8 bases and J by 3 bases, with 17 bases between the two germline ends. Germline assignment: CDR1 GTSNPN and CDR2 SVGIG (reference sequence). The CDR3 region is CARTGQGNYEQYF. The CDR3 coding sequence is TGTGCCCGGACGGGGCAGGGGAACTACGAGCAGTACTTC. Combining the CDR3 with reference TRBV30 and TRBJ2-7 gives the whole variable domain SQTIHQWPATLVQPVGSPLSLECTVEGTSNPNLYWYRQAAGRGLQLLFYSVGIGQISSEVPQNLSASRPQDRQFILSSKKLLLSDSGFYLCARTGQGNYEQYFGPGTRLTVT.

The rearrangement uses TRBV2 and TRBJ1-5, with D unclear. The CDR3 loop spans 17 amino acids. With 2 bases removed from V and 6 bases from J, the gap between germline ends came to 20 bases. Germline V lookup: CDR1 SNHLY, CDR2 FYNNEI. The CDR3 sequence: CASSEFGPGSVRQPQHF. The CDR3 region has the DNA TGTGCCAGCAGTGAATTTGGGCCCGGGTCGGTCCGTCAGCCCCAGCATTTT.

The chain uses TRBV11-2 and TRBJ1-4; D gene ambiguous. Germline loops: CDR1 SGHAT, CDR2 FQNNGV. V was pared by 3 bases and J by 1 base, with 6 bases between. The CDR3 consists of 14 residues. In DNA, the CDR3 is TGTGCCAGCAGCTTGAGAGGAACTAATGAAAAACTGTTTTTT. It yields the protein CASSLRGTNEKLFF.

This CDR3 reads CASSPSSTSGGDTQYF. CDR3 DNA sequence: TGTGCCAGCAGTCCCTCCTCGACTAGCGGGGGGGATACGCAGTATTTT. The chain joins TRBV27 to TRBJ2-3; the match to TRBD2 covers 13 bases. Germline V gives CDR1 MNHEY, CDR2 SMNVEV (reference sequence). The CDR3 extends over 16 amino acids. The trim removed 5 bases at V and 6 bases at J, leaving 8 bases unmatched.

The chain couples TRBV6-6 to TRBJ2-7, with 10 bases that match TRBD1. The CDR3 runs 14 residues. Germline V gives CDR1 MNHNY, CDR2 SVGAGI (reference sequence). After removal of 6 bases from V and 5 bases from J, the junction contained 7 bases not matched to a gene. The CDR3 is CASSLGTGANEQYF. CDR3 DNA sequence: TGTGCCAGCAGCTTAGGGACAGGGGCGAACGAGCAGTACTTC.